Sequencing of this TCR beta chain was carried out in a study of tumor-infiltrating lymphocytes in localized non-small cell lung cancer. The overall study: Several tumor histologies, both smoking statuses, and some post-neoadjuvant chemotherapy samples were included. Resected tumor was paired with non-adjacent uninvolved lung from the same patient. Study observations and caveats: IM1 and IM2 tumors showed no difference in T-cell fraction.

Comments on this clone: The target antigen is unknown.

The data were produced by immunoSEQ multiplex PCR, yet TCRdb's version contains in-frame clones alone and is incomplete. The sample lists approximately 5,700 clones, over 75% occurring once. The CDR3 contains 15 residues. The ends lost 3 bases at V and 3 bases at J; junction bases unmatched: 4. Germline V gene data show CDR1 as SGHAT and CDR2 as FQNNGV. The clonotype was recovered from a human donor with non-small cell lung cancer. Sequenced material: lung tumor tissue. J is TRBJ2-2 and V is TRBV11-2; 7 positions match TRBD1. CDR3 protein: CASSFDRAYTGELFF. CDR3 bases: TGTGCCAGCAGCTTCGACAGGGCGTACACCGGGGAGCTGTTTTTT.